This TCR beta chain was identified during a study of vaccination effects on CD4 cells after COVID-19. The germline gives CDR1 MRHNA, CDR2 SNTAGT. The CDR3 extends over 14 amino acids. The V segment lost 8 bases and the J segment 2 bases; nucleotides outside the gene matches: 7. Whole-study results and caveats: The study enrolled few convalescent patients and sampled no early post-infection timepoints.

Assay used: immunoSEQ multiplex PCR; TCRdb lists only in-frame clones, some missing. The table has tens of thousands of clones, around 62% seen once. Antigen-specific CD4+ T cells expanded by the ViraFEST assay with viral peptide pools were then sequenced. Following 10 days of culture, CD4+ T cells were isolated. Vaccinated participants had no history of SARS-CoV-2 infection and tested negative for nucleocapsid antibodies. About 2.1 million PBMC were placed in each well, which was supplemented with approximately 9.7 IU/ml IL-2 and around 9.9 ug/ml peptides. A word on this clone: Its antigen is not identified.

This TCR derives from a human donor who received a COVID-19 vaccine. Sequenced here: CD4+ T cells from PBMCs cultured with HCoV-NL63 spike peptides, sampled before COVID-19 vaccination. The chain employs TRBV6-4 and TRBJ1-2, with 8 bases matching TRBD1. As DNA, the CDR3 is TGTGCCAGCCAGCAATGGACAGGGAACTATGGCTACACCTTC. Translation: CASQQWTGNYGYTF.